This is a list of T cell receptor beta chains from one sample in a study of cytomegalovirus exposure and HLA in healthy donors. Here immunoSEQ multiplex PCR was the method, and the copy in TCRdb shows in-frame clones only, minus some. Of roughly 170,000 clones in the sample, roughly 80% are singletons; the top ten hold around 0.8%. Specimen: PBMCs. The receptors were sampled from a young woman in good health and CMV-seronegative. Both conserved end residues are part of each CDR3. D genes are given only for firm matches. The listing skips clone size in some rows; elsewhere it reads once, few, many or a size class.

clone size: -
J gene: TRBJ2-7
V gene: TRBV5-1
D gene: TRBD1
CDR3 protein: CASSFVRGKGYEQYF
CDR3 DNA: TGCGCCAGCAGCTTTGTCAGGGGGAAGGGGTACGAGCAGTACTTC

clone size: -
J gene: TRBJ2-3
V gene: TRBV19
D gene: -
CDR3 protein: CASSIDLEADTQYF
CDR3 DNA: TGTGCCAGTAGTATAGATTTAGAGGCAGATACGCAGTATTTT

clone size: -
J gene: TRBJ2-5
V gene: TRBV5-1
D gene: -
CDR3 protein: CASSGAGSGSQETQYF
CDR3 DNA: TGCGCCAGCAGCGGGGCTGGAAGCGGGTCCCAAGAGACCCAGTACTTC

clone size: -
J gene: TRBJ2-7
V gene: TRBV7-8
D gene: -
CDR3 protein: CAKPNVALGAGAHEQYF
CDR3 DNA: TGTGCCAAACCGAATGTCGCCTTAGGGGCAGGGGCCCACGAGCAGTACTTC

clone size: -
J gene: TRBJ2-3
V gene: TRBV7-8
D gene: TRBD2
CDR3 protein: CASSSLAGAADTQYF
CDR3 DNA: TGTGCCAGCAGCTCCCTAGCGGGAGCGGCAGATACGCAGTATTTT

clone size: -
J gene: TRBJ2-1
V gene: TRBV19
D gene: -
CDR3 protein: CASSIRSDRPTYNEQFF
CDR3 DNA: TGTGCCAGTAGTATAAGATCGGACAGACCGACCTACAATGAGCAGTTCTTC

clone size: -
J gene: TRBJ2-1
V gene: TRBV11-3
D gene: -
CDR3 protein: CASSLEEGRAVGEQFF
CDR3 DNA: TGTGCCAGCAGCTTAGAGGAGGGCAGGGCCGTAGGGGAGCAGTTCTTC

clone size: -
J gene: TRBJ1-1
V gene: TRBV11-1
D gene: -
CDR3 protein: CASKSELDTEAFF
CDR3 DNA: TGTGCCAGCAAGAGCGAACTAGACACTGAAGCTTTCTTT

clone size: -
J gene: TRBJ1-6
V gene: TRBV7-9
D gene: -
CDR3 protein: CASSLVESANSPLHF
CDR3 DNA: TGTGCCAGCAGCTTAGTTGAGTCCGCTAATTCACCCCTCCACTTT

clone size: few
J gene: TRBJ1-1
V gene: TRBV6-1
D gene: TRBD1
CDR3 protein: CASSEAPRGRTEAFF
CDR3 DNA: TGTGCCAGCAGTGAAGCGCCAAGGGGGCGTACTGAAGCTTTCTTT

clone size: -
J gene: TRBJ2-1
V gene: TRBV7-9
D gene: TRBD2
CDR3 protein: CASSRTSLSYNEQFF
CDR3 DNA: TGTGCCAGCAGCCGGACTAGCCTTTCCTACAATGAGCAGTTCTTC

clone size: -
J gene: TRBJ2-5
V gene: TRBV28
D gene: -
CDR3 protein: CASSPAPAEGETQYF
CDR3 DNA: TGTGCCAGCAGCCCGGCCCCAGCGGAGGGGGAGACCCAGTACTTC

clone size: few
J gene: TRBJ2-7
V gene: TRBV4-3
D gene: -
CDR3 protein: CASSQDYNHRETYEQYF
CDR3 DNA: TGCGCCAGCAGCCAAGATTACAACCACCGGGAGACCTACGAGCAGTACTTC

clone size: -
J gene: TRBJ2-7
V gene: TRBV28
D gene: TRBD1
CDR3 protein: CASSLGGSYYEQYF
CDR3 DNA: TGTGCCAGCAGTCTAGGGGGCAGCTACTACGAGCAGTACTTC

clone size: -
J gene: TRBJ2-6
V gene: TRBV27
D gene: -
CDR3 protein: CASSFTGANVLTF
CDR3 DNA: TGTGCCAGCAGTTTTACTGGGGCCAACGTCCTGACTTTC